This T cell receptor beta chain was recorded in a study of CD8+CD57+ T cells in acquired aplastic anemia. Before being chosen for sequencing, patients had shown CD8+CD57+ cell expansion by flow cytometry. Germline CDR1 SGHRS, CDR2 YFSETQ. The length of the CDR3 is 16 residues. Trimming cost V 1 base and J 5 bases; bases outside gene matches: 11. Genomic DNA served as template for TCR beta VDJ and CDR3 profiling. TCRdb reprocessed the reads with MiXCR, giving one entry per CDR3 protein. The data show under 350,000 distinct CDR3 sequences, with about three fifths seen just once and approximately 1.3% held by the top ten.

The receptor comes from a human donor with aplastic anemia. The chain is built from TRBV5-1 and TRBJ1-1; 7 bases map to TRBD1. The material sequenced was sorted CD4+, CD8+, or CD8+CD57+ T cells (not recorded which) from PBMCs. The CDR3 region is CASSLLVQGVRTEAFF. The DNA for the CDR3 is TGCGCCAGCAGCTTGCTCGTCCAGGGGGTAAGAACTGAAGCTTTCTTT.